These 20 T cell receptor beta chains were sequenced from one sample in a study of T cell clusters in autoimmune cytopenias. Multiplex touch-down PCR amplified TRB using TRB-A and TRB-B pools in one tube. Reprocessing the multiplex PCR reads, TCRdb reports a single entry for every CDR3 protein and omits DNA. The data show 8,000 or so distinct CDR3 sequences, and the top ten clones hold roughly 28%. TRB was amplified from about 270 ng of peripheral blood genomic DNA per sample. The sequenced sample consisted of peripheral blood. Receptors originate from a human donor with an autoimmune cytopenia or autoimmune hepatitis (not recorded which).

This clonotype is classed as medium-sized by frequency. This chain links TRBV6-4 with TRBJ2-2. CDR3 length: 14 amino acids. CDR1 is MRHNA and CDR2 is SNTAGT in the germline V gene. The CDR3: CASSDSVEGGELFF.

Considering frequency, this clonotype is medium-sized. The chain links TRBV12-3 or TRBV12-4 to TRBJ2-7; TCRdb picks TRBD2, but there is no DNA to check that call. The CDR3 extends over 13 amino acids. CDR3 protein: CATGASGSNEQYF.

The chain links TRBV20-1 to TRBJ2-3. The length of the CDR3 is 17 residues. Germline V CDR1 and CDR2: DFQATT, SNEGSKA (reference sequence). This CDR3 reads CSARDKSRGTNTDTQYF.

This clonotype is medium-sized by frequency. The chain employs TRBV27 and TRBJ1-4. From germline, CDR1 is MNHEY and CDR2 SMNVEV (reference sequence). The CDR3 sequence is 13 residues long. The CDR3 region is CASSKMRGEKLFF.

In terms of frequency, this clonotype is medium-sized. This sequence joins TRBV30 and TRBJ2-1; the D gene TCRdb calls, TRBD1, cannot be checked with no DNA. The CDR3 loop spans 12 amino acids. CDR1 is GTSNPN, CDR2 SVGIG, per germline (reference sequence). CDR3 loop: CAWSDRGDEQFF.

The chain employs TRBV6-2 or TRBV6-3 and TRBJ2-1; the TRBD2 assignment by TCRdb is unverifiable without DNA. Germline CDR1 is MNHEY and CDR2 is SVGEGT. This CDR3 spans 15 amino acids. The CDR3 sequence is CASSEAPSGTNEQFF.

J is TRBJ2-1 and V is TRBV6-1. The CDR3 covers 15 residues. Germline assignment: CDR1 MNHNS and CDR2 SASEGT. This CDR3 is CASSEEGIPYNEQFF.

The rearrangement uses TRBV6-1 and TRBJ2-7; absent DNA, TCRdb's TRBD1 call cannot be checked. The CDR3 is 15 amino acids. The germline gives CDR1 MNHNS, CDR2 SASEGT. CDR3 region: CASSERGDTFYEQYF.

This chain links TRBV19 with TRBJ2-7; checking the TCRdb D call of TRBD1 is not possible without DNA. Germline V gene lookup returns CDR1 LNHDA and CDR2 SQIVND (reference sequence). This CDR3 comprises 13 residues. The chain's CDR3 is CASSGGPSYEQYF. Full variable domain (outside the CDR3, taken from reference TRBV19 and TRBJ2-7): DGGITQSPKYLFRKEGQNVTLSCEQNLNHDAMYWYRQDPGQGLRLIYYSQIVNDFQKGDIAEGYSVSREKKESFPLTVTSAQKNPTAFYLCASSGGPSYEQYFGPGTRLTVT.

The chain employs TRBV7-2 and TRBJ2-3; there is no DNA to check the TCRdb D call of TRBD2. CDR1 and CDR2 (germline): SGHTA, FQGNSA. CDR3 length equals 16 residues. The CDR3 loop is CASSLGSGGSTDTQYF.

Considering frequency, this clonotype is medium-sized (0.01 to 0.1%). This chain connects TRBV19 to TRBJ1-5; as DNA is missing, the TRBD1 call by TCRdb cannot be tested. The CDR3 contains 13 residues. The V gene's germline CDR1 is LNHDA and CDR2 SQIVND (reference sequence). The CDR3 protein is CASRWDRNQPQHF.

The V gene is TRBV11-1, the J gene TRBJ2-3; TCRdb picks TRBD2, but there is no DNA to check that call. This CDR3 has 20 amino acids. Germline V gene lookup returns CDR1 SGHAT and CDR2 FQDESV (reference sequence). The CDR3 region is CASSLAHRLLAIGVTDTQYF.

The rearrangement joins TRBV6-5 to TRBJ2-1; TCRdb's D gene call, TRBD2, goes unchecked for lack of DNA. CDR1 and CDR2 from the germline V gene are MNHEY and SVGAGI. The CDR3 runs to 19 residues. CDR3 protein: CASSEFGTSGRRSYNEQFF.

This clonotype counts as medium-sized by frequency. The CDR3 loop is CSARAGRGEKLFF. J is TRBJ1-4 and V is TRBV20-1. Germline V gene lookup returns CDR1 DFQATT and CDR2 SNEGSKA (reference sequence). The CDR3 totals 13 residues.

V and J are TRBV19 and TRBJ1-2; TCRdb reports TRBD1, a call that lacks DNA to check it against. CDR3 length equals 16 residues. Germline lookup yields CDR1 LNHDA and CDR2 SQIVND (reference sequence). The CDR3 here is CASSLGTGNGVYGYTF. Together with reference TRBV19 and TRBJ1-2, the CDR3 gives the full variable domain: DGGITQSPKYLFRKEGQNVTLSCEQNLNHDAMYWYRQDPGQGLRLIYYSQIVNDFQKGDIAEGYSVSREKKESFPLTVTSAQKNPTAFYLCASSLGTGNGVYGYTFGSGTRLTVV.

The J gene is TRBJ1-1, the V gene TRBV15; TCRdb calls TRBD1, which cannot be checked without DNA. The CDR3 is made up of 15 amino acids. Germline CDR1 is LNHNV and CDR2 is YYDKDF (reference sequence). The CDR3 region is CATSRVIFGGTEAFF.

The chain is built from TRBV21-1 and TRBJ2-7; the TRBD2 assignment by TCRdb is unverifiable without DNA. TRBV21-1 is classified as a pseudogene. The CDR3 loop spans 13 amino acids. CDR3 loop: CASSLAGRYEQYF.

The chain carries TRBV5-1 and TRBJ2-1; TCRdb calls TRBD2, which cannot be checked without DNA. The CDR3 has 18 residues. CDR1 is SGHRS, CDR2 YFSETQ, per germline. CDR3 amino acids: CASSSLEPRLAAYNEQFF.

Judged by frequency, this clonotype is medium-sized. CDR3 region: CSVGGAGLGNTIYF. This sequence joins TRBV29-1 and TRBJ1-3; absent DNA, TCRdb's TRBD1 call cannot be checked. The CDR3 spans 14 residues. Germline CDR1 reads SQVTM; CDR2 reads ANQGSEA.

The rearrangement links TRBV6-1 to TRBJ2-3; the TCRdb D gene call, TRBD2, has no DNA to confirm it. Germline assignment: CDR1 MNHNS and CDR2 SASEGT. This CDR3 has 15 amino acids. The CDR3 here is CASTRVAGGADTQYF.